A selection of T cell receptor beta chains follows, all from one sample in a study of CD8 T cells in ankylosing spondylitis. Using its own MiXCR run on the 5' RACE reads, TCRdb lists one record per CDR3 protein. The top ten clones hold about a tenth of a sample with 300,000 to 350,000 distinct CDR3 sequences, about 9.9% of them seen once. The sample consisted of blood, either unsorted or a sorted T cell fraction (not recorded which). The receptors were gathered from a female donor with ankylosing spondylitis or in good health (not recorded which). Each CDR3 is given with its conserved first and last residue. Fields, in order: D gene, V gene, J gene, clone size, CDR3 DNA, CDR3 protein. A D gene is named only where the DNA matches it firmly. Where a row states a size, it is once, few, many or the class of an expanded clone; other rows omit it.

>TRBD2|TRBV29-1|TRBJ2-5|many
TGCAGCTCCTCGGCACTAGCGGGACCGTACCAAGAGACCCAGTACTTC
CSSSALAGPYQETQYF
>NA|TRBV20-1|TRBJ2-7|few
TGCAGTGCTAGGGTGCCGGGGGAGAAGTACGAGCAGTACTTC
CSARVPGEKYEQYF
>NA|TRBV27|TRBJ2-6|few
TGTGCCAGCACCCTTTCACCGGGAGGGGCCAACGTCCTGACTTTC
CASTLSPGGANVLTF
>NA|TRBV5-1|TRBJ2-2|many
TGCGCCAGCAGCTCGGTGGTTGACGGGGAGCTGTTTTTT
CASSSVVDGELFF
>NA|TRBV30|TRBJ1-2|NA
TGTGCCTTCCTTCGACCAGGGCAAGGCTACACCTTC
CAFLRPGQGYTF
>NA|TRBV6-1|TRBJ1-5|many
TGTGCCAGCAGCCGCGACATTCTTCAGCCCCAGCATTTT
CASSRDILQPQHF
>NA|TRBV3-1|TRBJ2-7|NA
TGTGCCAGCAGCCAGCAAGGTACAACCTACGAGCAGTACTTC
CASSQQGTTYEQYF
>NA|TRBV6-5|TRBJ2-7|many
TGTGCCAGCAGTTACGGGTCGAGCTCCTACGAGCAGTACTTC
CASSYGSSSYEQYF
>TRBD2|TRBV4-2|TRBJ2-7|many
TGTGCCAGCAGCCCCCACAGCGGGGGCTCCTACGAGCAGTACTTC
CASSPHSGGSYEQYF
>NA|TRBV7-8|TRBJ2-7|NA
TGTGCCAGCAGCTTAGCGAGTATCCAGGACGAGCAGTACTTC
CASSLASIQDEQYF
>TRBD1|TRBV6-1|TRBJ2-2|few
TGTGCCACCTATGTCGGGACAGCCAACACCGGGGAGCTGTTTTTT
CATYVGTANTGELFF
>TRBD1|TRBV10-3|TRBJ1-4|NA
TGTGCCAGCATGGGACAGCGTAATGAAAAACTGTTTTTT
CASMGQRNEKLFF
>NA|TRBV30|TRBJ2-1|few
TGTGCCTGGAGTGTAAGTGCGGTCCCCAACAATGAGCAGTTCTTC
CAWSVSAVPNNEQFF
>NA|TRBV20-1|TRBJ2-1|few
TGCAGTGCTAGGGACGACCGATACAGTCTCTCCTACAATGAGCAGTTCTTC
CSARDDRYSLSYNEQFF
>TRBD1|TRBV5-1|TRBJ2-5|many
TGCGCCAGCAGTGCAAGTGGGGGACAGTTAGAGACCCAGTACTTC
CASSASGGQLETQYF
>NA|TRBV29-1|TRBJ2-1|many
TGCAGCGTTGAAGCTGGGGGGTACAATGAGCAGTTCTTC
CSVEAGGYNEQFF
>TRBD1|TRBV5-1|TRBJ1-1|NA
TGCGCCAGCAGCGGTCAGGGGGCTGGGAACACTGAAGCTTTCTTT
CASSGQGAGNTEAFF
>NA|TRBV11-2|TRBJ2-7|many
TGTGCCAGCAGCTTAGGGCACGGCTCCTACGAGCAGTACTTC
CASSLGHGSYEQYF
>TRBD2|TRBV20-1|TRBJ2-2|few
TGCTGTGCTAGAAATTTTTTAGCGGGCCCCACCGGGGAGCTGTTTTTT
CCARNFLAGPTGELFF
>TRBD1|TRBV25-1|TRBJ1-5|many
TGTGCCAGCTCAGGGGGAGCTTCCAATCAGCCCCAGCATTTT
CASSGGASNQPQHF
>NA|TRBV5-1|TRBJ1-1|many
TGCGCCAGCAGCAGGGGTCTGGGCCTCGGCACTGAAGCTTTCTTT
CASSRGLGLGTEAFF
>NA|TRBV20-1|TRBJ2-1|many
TGCAGTGCTACCCTGGGGGCCTCCTACAATGAGCAGTTCTTC
CSATLGASYNEQFF
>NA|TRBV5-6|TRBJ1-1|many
TGTGCCAGCAGCCATCGACTAAAGGCGGACACTGAAGCTTTCTTT
CASSHRLKADTEAFF
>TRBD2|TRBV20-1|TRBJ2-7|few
TGCAGCTACCAGCGGGGCCAGGAGGAGCAGTACTTC
CSYQRGQEEQYF
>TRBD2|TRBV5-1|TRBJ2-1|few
TGCGCCAGCAGCTTGCCGCGCGGGACTAGCGGGGGGGCCTCAAGTGAGCAGTTCTTC
CASSLPRGTSGGASSEQFF
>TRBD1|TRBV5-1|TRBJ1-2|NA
TGCGCCAGCAGCTCCTCGGGACAGCTCTATGGCTACACCTTC
CASSSSGQLYGYTF
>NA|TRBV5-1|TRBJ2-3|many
TGCGCCAGCAGCTTGGACGGCTACACAGATACGCAGTATTTT
CASSLDGYTDTQYF